The 3 T cell receptor beta chains in this list originate from one sample, sequenced in a study of vaccination and CD4 T cells after COVID-19. The treatment was: roughly ten-day PBMC culture with coronavirus spike peptide pools or control peptides (ViraFEST assay). Cultured CD4+ T-cell DNA underwent Oncomine TCR Beta short-read sequencing. Via MiXCR, TCRdb re-called the PCR reads, giving one row per CDR3 protein. The sample holds about 13,000 distinct CDR3 sequences, 58% seen once. The antigens these receptors bind are not known. Material: cultured CD4+ T cells from blood, obtained after SARS-CoV-2 vaccination. The receptor source for this set is a human donor with COVID-19.

This clonotype was recorded only once. The chain links TRBV2 to TRBJ2-7, with 10 bases fitting TRBD1. The CDR3 extends over 13 amino acids. V lost 7 bases, J lost 6 bases, and 6 bases stayed unmatched. Germline CDR1 SNHLY, CDR2 FYNNEI. DNA of the CDR3: TGTGCCAGCAAGGGACAGGGGACAGCCGAGCAGTACTTC. Translated: CASKGQGTAEQYF.

This chain links TRBV2 with TRBJ2-5, with 12 bases lining up with TRBD1. J gave up 7 bases and V 3 bases, and 6 bases lay outside the gene matches. This CDR3 contains 15 residues. Germline V gene data show CDR1 as SNHLY and CDR2 as FYNNEI. The CDR3 reads CASSEGGQGAGTQYF. DNA of the CDR3: TGTGCCAGCAGTGAGGGGGGACAGGGGGCTGGGACCCAGTACTTC. The variable domain in full, with the rest retrieved from reference TRBV2 and TRBJ2-5, is EPEVTQTPSHQVTQMGQEVILRCVPISNHLYFYWYRQILGQKVEFLVSFYNNEISEKSEIFDDQFSVERPDGSNFTLKIRSTKLEDSAMYFCASSEGGQGAGTQYFGPGTRLLVL.

The rearrangement links TRBV23-1 to TRBJ2-7; D is perhaps TRBD1 (6 bases). TRBV23-1 is an ORF, and what it does is uncertain. CDR3 size: 14 residues. V lost 4 bases to trimming and J lost 2 bases, with 12 bases between them. The DNA for the CDR3 is TGCGCCAGCAGTCCACAGGGTTTCCCCTACGAGCAGTACTTC. It yields the protein CASSPQGFPYEQYF.